The source of this T cell receptor beta chain is a study of blood T cell repertoires in COVID-19. Trimming left V 1 base short and J 8 bases short, with 8 bases between. Germline V gene sequence: CDR1 MNHNS, CDR2 SASEGT. The CDR3 covers 13 residues. Sequencing used immunoSEQ multiplex PCR; TCRdb keeps in-frame clones, though not all of them. The sample carries 45,000 to 65,000 clones, about nine tenths recorded once. The source of this sequence is a human donor with acute or convalescent COVID-19. The donor label of this sample is uncertain. The sample consisted of peripheral blood. The gene calls are TRBV6-1 and TRBJ1-4; D is unclear. Written as DNA, the CDR3 is TGTGCCAGCAGTGAAGAGCGCCAGGAAAAACTGTTTTTT. It codes for CASSEERQEKLFF.